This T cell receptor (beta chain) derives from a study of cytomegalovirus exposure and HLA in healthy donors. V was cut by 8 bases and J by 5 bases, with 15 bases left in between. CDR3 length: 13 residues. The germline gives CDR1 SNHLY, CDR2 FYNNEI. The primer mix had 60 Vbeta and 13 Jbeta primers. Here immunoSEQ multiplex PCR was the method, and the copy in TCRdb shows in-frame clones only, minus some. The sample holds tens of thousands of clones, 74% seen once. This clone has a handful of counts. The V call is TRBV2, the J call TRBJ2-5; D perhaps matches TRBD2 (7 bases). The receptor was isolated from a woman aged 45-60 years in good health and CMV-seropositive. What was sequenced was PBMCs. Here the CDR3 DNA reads TGTGCCAGCGCCGGGGGGCTGAGGGAGACCCAGTACTTC. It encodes CASAGGLRETQYF.